This T cell receptor beta chain stems from a study of cytomegalovirus exposure and HLA in healthy donors. Study findings and constraints: Subsequent analysis of the 120 or so validation repertoires found a tendency for first-cohort TCR clusters to co-occur. Rarity held for most TCR sequences, but there were some public TCRs that occurred in many donors. The authors confirmed in vitro that three CMV-associated chains were specific for CMV antigens.

This clone appeared a single time. Its specificity is unknown. V was trimmed by 0 bases and J by 3 bases, leaving 14 bases between them. The CDR3 is 17 residues long. Germline values: CDR1 SGHDN, CDR2 FVKESK. Method: immunoSEQ multiplex PCR; TCRdb's copy keeps in-frame clones and lacks some. The sample records roughly 260,000 clones, nearly 90% being singletons. The rearrangement joins TRBV14 to TRBJ2-2, with a possible D match to TRBD2 (7 bases). The TCR originated in a woman aged 18-29 years in good health and CMV-seronegative. Sequenced input: PBMCs. The chain's CDR3 is CASSQDGGAQYTGELFF. For the CDR3, the DNA is TGTGCCAGCAGCCAAGATGGGGGGGCGCAGTACACCGGGGAGCTGTTTTTT.